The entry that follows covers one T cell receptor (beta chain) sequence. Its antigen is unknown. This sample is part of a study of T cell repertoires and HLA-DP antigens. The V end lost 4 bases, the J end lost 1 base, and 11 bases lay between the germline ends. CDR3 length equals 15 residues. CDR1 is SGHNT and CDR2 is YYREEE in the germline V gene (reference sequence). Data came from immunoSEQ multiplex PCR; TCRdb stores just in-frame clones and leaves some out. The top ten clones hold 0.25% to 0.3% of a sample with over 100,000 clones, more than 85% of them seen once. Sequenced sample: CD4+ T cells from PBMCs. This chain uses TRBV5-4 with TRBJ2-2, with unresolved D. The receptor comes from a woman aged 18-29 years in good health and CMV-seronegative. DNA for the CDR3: TGTGCCAGCAGCCAAAAGACCCTGAACACCGGGGAGCTGTTTTTT. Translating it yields CASSQKTLNTGELFF. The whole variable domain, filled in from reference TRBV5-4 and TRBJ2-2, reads ETGVTQSPTHLIKTRGQQVTLRCSSQSGHNTVSWYQQALGQGPQFIFQYYREEENGRGNFPPRFSGLQFPNYSSELNVNALELDDSALYLCASSQKTLNTGELFFGEGSRLTVL.